This TCR beta chain came from a study of blood T cell repertoires in COVID-19. Study overall: Samples representing acute and convalescent COVID-19 were sourced from the United States, Italy and Spain. In each case, the material was cDNA or gDNA derived from T cells, B-cell-depleted T cells, or PBMCs.

This CDR3 spans 17 amino acids. V shed 2 bases and J shed 8 bases, with 20 bases lying between them. Germline lookup yields CDR1 SGHRS and CDR2 YFSETQ. Authors' data handling: Amplifying reference gene primers gave estimates of nucleated cell counts. The table came from immunoSEQ multiplex PCR; TCRdb's copy has only in-frame clones and leaves some out. Clonal size and the V and J genes are those of that table, whereas D and trimming came from the DNA. The data show about 240,000 clones, with approximately 88% seen just once and 2.5% to 3% held by the top ten. The sequence was collected from a woman aged 25 to 39 with acute COVID-19. This sequence joins TRBV5-1 and TRBJ1-6, with D possibly TRBD1 on 5 matching bases. The sample consisted of PBMCs or T cells enriched from blood (not recorded which). The CDR3 is CASSLWEVREADSPLHF. DNA of the CDR3: TGCGCCAGCAGCTTATGGGAAGTCAGGGAGGCGGATTCACCCCTCCACTTT. The full variable domain, in which reference TRBV5-1 and TRBJ1-6 provide the parts outside the CDR3, is KAGVTQTPRYLIKTRGQQVTLSCSPISGHRSVSWYQQTPGQGLQFLFEYFSETQRNKGNFPGRFSGRQFSNSRSEMNVSTLELGDSALYLCASSLWEVREADSPLHFGNGTRLTVT.